This is a list of T cell receptor beta chains from one sample in a study of tumor and adjacent non-tumor tissue in lung cancer. Each CDR3 protein gets one entry after TCRdb re-called the multiplex PCR reads with MiXCR. This table has tens of thousands of distinct CDR3 sequences, almost 60% appearing once. The sequenced material came from lung tumor tissue. Every receptor here comes from a man in his forties or fifties with non-small cell lung cancer. The CDR3 runs from the conserved cysteine through the conserved F or W.

15	TRBJ1-2	TRBV28	CASSQQGGGFYGYTF
15	TRBJ1-1	TRBV4-1	CASSQVDIMDTEAFF
15	TRBJ1-6	TRBV28	CASSLWCQGNSPLHF
16	TRBJ2-4	TRBV12-3/TRBV12-4	CASSTGTTGAKNIQYF
14	TRBJ2-2	TRBV5-8	CASTGTPNIVELFF
12	TRBJ2-7	TRBV2	CASSDSHYEQYF
14	TRBJ2-7	TRBV29-1	CSARTSGSLYEQYF
13	TRBJ1-2	TRBV6-5	CASSYRGLHCYTF
13	TRBJ2-5	TRBV29-1	CSVDLAEQETQYF
12	TRBJ2-1	TRBV11-1	CVSSFLRGQPFF
14	TRBJ1-2	TRBV29-1	CSVESRLSSYGHTF
13	TRBJ2-5	TRBV20-1	CSAMGTGVQTQYF
15	TRBJ1-1	TRBV20-1	CSASPAVGVNTEAFF
15	TRBJ2-7	TRBV12-3/TRBV12-4	CASRSNTNTLYEQYF
16	TRBJ1-6	TRBV19	CASSTRQNVGNSPLHF
13	TRBJ2-1	TRBV11-3	CASSSGSGNEQLF
14	TRBJ2-3	TRBV5-1	CASSLATSADTQYF
14	TRBJ2-1	TRBV30	CAWRLAGASNEQFF
16	TRBJ2-7	TRBV7-9	CASSLAHGRGSYEQYF
15	TRBJ2-3	TRBV11-3	CATCLEGRNTDTQYF
16	TRBJ2-3	TRBV5-6	CASSVYWRTLTDTQYF
15	TRBJ1-2	TRBV10-3	CAVSVKGQAGDGYTF
17	TRBJ2-2	TRBV7-6	CASSLVGVRPNTGEMFF
12	TRBJ1-1	TRBV6-5	CVSSYRGGPAFF
15	TRBJ2-1	TRBV6-5	CASRYTNSSYNEQFF
16	TRBJ2-1	TRBV11-1	CASSSVGLAGGSEQFF
15	TRBJ2-7	TRBV6-5	CASRLEGQRQTERYF
16	TRBJ1-5	TRBV28	CASSTPRVSSSQPQHF
12	NA	TRBV11-2	CASMENQETQFF
15	TRBJ1-3	TRBV15	CATSRVGYPGNTIYF
14	TRBJ2-7	TRBV11-2	CASSLVAVSYEQYF